These T cell receptor beta chains were read from a single sample in a study of response to subunit inactivated influenza vaccine. TCRdb passed the RT-PCR reads through MiXCR, listing each CDR3 protein once. The sample holds 540,000 or so distinct CDR3 sequences, around 13% seen once. The specimen comprised PBMCs from blood, sampled 45 days after vaccination. These receptors all come from a man over 45 who received an inactivated influenza vaccine. CDR3s include the opening cysteine and the closing phenylalanine or tryptophan. The D gene is left open where the match is weak. For some rows the clone size is stated as once, few or many, or as a class when expanded; others skip it.

j_call clone_size v_call d_call cdr3_length cdr3_nt cdr3_aa
TRBJ2-3 many TRBV7-2 . 14 TGTGCCAGCAGCTTAGACGTGAACACAGATACGCAGTATTTT CASSLDVNTDTQYF
TRBJ2-1 many TRBV2 TRBD1 14 TGTGCCAGCAGACGACAGGGCTCCTACAATGAGCAGTTCTTC CASRRQGSYNEQFF
TRBJ2-3 few TRBV4-1 . 14 TGCGCCAGCAGCCATCCCCACAGGACAGATACGCAGTATTTT CASSHPHRTDTQYF
TRBJ2-7 . TRBV7-9 . 14 TGTGCCAGCAGCTCCGTGGGGGCACTAGCCGAGCAGTACTTC CASSSVGALAEQYF
TRBJ2-3 . TRBV5-4 TRBD2 15 TGTGCCAGCAGCTTGGATTCTAGCGGATTAAATACGCAGTATTTT CASSLDSSGLNTQYF
TRBJ1-1 . TRBV20-1 . 13 TGCAGTGCTAACCAAATACAGGACACTGAAGCTTTCTTT CSANQIQDTEAFF
TRBJ1-2 many TRBV7-6 TRBD1 12 TGTGCCAGCAGCTCAGACAGGGGTGGCTACACCTTC CASSSDRGGYTF
TRBJ2-3 few TRBV20-1 . 11 TGCAGTGCTCCTACTGGGAGATCGCGGTATTTT CSAPTGRSRYF
TRBJ2-5 many TRBV6-7 . 14 TGTGCCAGCAGTTACTCTTCGGGAGATGAGACCCAGTACTTC CASSYSSGDETQYF
TRBJ2-6 many TRBV6-1 . 13 TGTGCCAGCACAATCTCTGGGGCCAACGTCCTGACTTTC CASTISGANVLTF
TRBJ2-1 . TRBV9 . 17 TGTGCCAGCAGCTCCTTTGGGGGACCCAGCTCCTACAATGAGCAGTTCTTC CASSSFGGPSSYNEQFF
TRBJ1-2 . TRBV6-1 TRBD1 13 TGTGCCACCCGGACAGGGCCTTACTATGGCTACACCTTC CATRTGPYYGYTF
TRBJ1-1 many TRBV12-3/TRBV12-4 . 13 TGTGCCAGCAGTTTATTCATGGACACTGAAGCTTTCTTT CASSLFMDTEAFF
TRBJ1-3 few TRBV4-1 . 16 TGCGCCAGCAGCCAAGTACCCGCCGCGGGATATGACACCATATATTTT CASSQVPAAGYDTIYF
TRBJ2-3 . TRBV6-1 TRBD1 15 TGTGCCAGCAGTGAATTTGGACAGGGGACAGATACGCAGTATTTT CASSEFGQGTDTQYF
TRBJ2-7 few TRBV2 TRBD2 11 TGTGCCAGCCGAGACGGGGGGTCGCCGTACTTC CASRDGGSPYF
TRBJ2-7 . TRBV28 TRBD1 16 TGTGCCAGCAGTTTACGGGGACAGAGTATCCCCTACGAGCAGTACTTC CASSLRGQSIPYEQYF
TRBJ2-7 . TRBV4-2 TRBD1 15 TGTGCCAGCAGCCAAGCCGGGGACAGGGCCTACGAGCAGTACTTC CASSQAGDRAYEQYF
TRBJ1-2 . TRBV7-9 . 13 TGTGCCAGCAGCTTTAACAGTCTCTATGGCTACACCTTC CASSFNSLYGYTF
TRBJ2-1 many TRBV11-2 . 13 TGTGCCAGCAGCTTAGGGGGACTGGATGAGCAGTTCTTC CASSLGGLDEQFF
TRBJ2-7 . TRBV2 . 12 TGTGCCAGCAGTGCCGTGGCGGCAGAGCAGTACTTC CASSAVAAEQYF
TRBJ1-1 . TRBV20-1 . 11 TGCAGTGCTAAGAGAGCCACTGAAGCTTTCTTT CSAKRATEAFF
TRBJ1-1 few TRBV12-3/TRBV12-4 . 13 TGTGCCAGCAGTTTATCGGGGGCCGAGGTCGCTTTCTTT CASSLSGAEVAFF
TRBJ1-1 many TRBV10-3 . 16 TGTGCCATCAGTGAGTCCGGATTGACAGGGAACACTGAAGCTTTCTTT CAISESGLTGNTEAFF
TRBJ2-2 . TRBV7-2 . 13 TGTGCCAGCAGCTTATCTGGGGCCGGGGAGCTGTTTTTT CASSLSGAGELFF
TRBJ2-2 few TRBV6-2/TRBV6-3 . 13 TGTGCCAGCACCGCTCCAGGGACCGGGGAGCTGTTTTTT CASTAPGTGELFF
TRBJ2-7 few TRBV6-2/TRBV6-3 TRBD1 14 TGTGCCAGCTGGGACCGGACAGGGTCCGACGAGCAGTACTTC CASWDRTGSDEQYF
TRBJ2-3 . TRBV28 . 14 TGTGCCAGCTGGATCGGGGGTAGCACAGATACGCAGTATTTT CASWIGGSTDTQYF
TRBJ2-3 . TRBV7-2 TRBD2 17 TGTGCCAGCAGCTTGGACAGCGGACTAGCGGGAGCAGATACGCAGTATTTT CASSLDSGLAGADTQYF
TRBJ2-7 . TRBV29-1 . 16 TGCAGCGTTGAATTTGGGAGGACAGGCATGATCGACGAGCAGTACTTC CSVEFGRTGMIDEQYF
TRBJ1-1 few TRBV5-5 . 14 TGTGCCAGCAGCTTGGCTCAGGGGCTAACTGAAGCTTTCTTT CASSLAQGLTEAFF
TRBJ2-1 many TRBV7-2 . 16 TGTGCCAGCAGCCCCCGCCCCGGCGGTGGTGCTAATGAGCAGTTCTTC CASSPRPGGGANEQFF
TRBJ2-3 few TRBV11-2 . 15 TGTGCCAGCAGAACCCCCGGGAGAGGCCAGGATACGCAGTATTTT CASRTPGRGQDTQYF
TRBJ2-1 few TRBV2 . 16 TGTGCCAGCAGAGGGTTAGCGGCCAACCGAGCCAATGAGCAGTTCTTC CASRGLAANRANEQFF
TRBJ2-3 . TRBV6-5 . 18 TGTGCCAGCAGTTACTACTTGGTCTGGGGGGCGGGGACAGATACGCAGTATTTT CASSYYLVWGAGTDTQYF
TRBJ2-5 . TRBV11-2 . 17 TGTGCCAGCAGCGACTCCTTTGATCGGGAGCTTAGGGAGACCCAGTACTTC CASSDSFDRELRETQYF
TRBJ1-1 few TRBV20-1 . 14 TGCAGTGCTAGTGGGAGGGCTAGAGACACTGAAGCTTTCTTT CSASGRARDTEAFF
TRBJ1-1 . TRBV12-3/TRBV12-4 TRBD1 13 TGTGCCAGCAGGGCGACAGGGTTTACTGAAGCTTTCTTT CASRATGFTEAFF
TRBJ2-3 few TRBV7-9 . 16 TGTGCCAGCAGCTCAGGCGCTCGAGGACGCACAGATACGCAGTATTTT CASSSGARGRTDTQYF
TRBJ2-1 few TRBV12-3/TRBV12-4 TRBD2 13 TGTGCCAGCAGGCAGACTAGCTCGGGTGAGCAGTTCTTC CASRQTSSGEQFF
TRBJ2-5 . TRBV12-3/TRBV12-4 . 14 TGTGCCAGCAGCCTTGGGGCCCCTCAAGAGACCCAGTACTTC CASSLGAPQETQYF
TRBJ1-1 . TRBV9 TRBD1 14 TGTGCCAGCAGCGTAGCTCCAGGGGGCACTGAAGCTTTCTTT CASSVAPGGTEAFF
TRBJ2-2 once TRBV7-6 TRBD2 16 TGTGCCAGCAGCTCTCCGGGACTAGCGGCCCCGGGGGAGCTGTTTTTT CASSSPGLAAPGELFF
TRBJ2-7 few TRBV25-1 TRBD2 13 TGTGCCACCCCTGGGGGGGGGGACTACGAGCAGTACTTC CATPGGGDYEQYF
TRBJ2-7 few TRBV9 TRBD2 16 TGTGCCAGCAGCGAAAGGGCCGGGTTAGCGGGAGGGCCGGAAGCCTTC CASSERAGLAGGPEAF
TRBJ2-1 many TRBV5-1 . 14 TGCGCCAGCAGCCTCTCGGGGGGCGACAATGAGCAGTTCTTC CASSLSGGDNEQFF
TRBJ2-7 few TRBV10-3 TRBD2 16 TGTGCCATCAGTGAGTCAGATCCACTAGCGGGGGCTGAGCAGTACTTC CAISESDPLAGAEQYF
TRBJ1-5 many TRBV29-1 . 13 TGCAGCGTTTTGACGGGGGGGAACCAGCCCCAGCATTTT CSVLTGGNQPQHF
TRBJ1-2 few TRBV7-2 . 12 TGTGCCAGCAGCTTCTCCGTTGGAGGCTACACCTTC CASSFSVGGYTF
TRBJ1-4 . TRBV7-8 TRBD1 16 TGTGCCAGCAGCAGGGACAGGCCTGCAACTAATGAAAAACTGTTTTTT CASSRDRPATNEKLFF
TRBJ1-2 few TRBV5-4 TRBD1 14 TGTGCCAGCAGCTCCGGGACAGTTCGCTATGGCTACACCTTC CASSSGTVRYGYTF
TRBJ1-1 few TRBV4-1 . 15 TGCGCCAGCAGCCAGAGCGGGACACTGAACACTGAAGCTTTCTTT CASSQSGTLNTEAFF
TRBJ2-7 few TRBV5-1 . 16 TGCGCCAGCAGCTTGGCGTGGAACGACAGGTCCTACGAGCAGTACTTC CASSLAWNDRSYEQYF
TRBJ1-1 few TRBV13 TRBD1 17 TGTGCCAGCAGCTTCTATACAGGGGTTCAGTCCGAAGCTGAAGCTTTCTTT CASSFYTGVQSEAEAFF
TRBJ2-2 few TRBV6-2/TRBV6-3 . 14 TGTGCCAGCAGTCCAAATCATGACACCGGGGAGCTGTTTTTT CASSPNHDTGELFF
TRBJ2-7 few TRBV5-1 . 14 TGCGCCAGCAGTTTGGGGCAGGTAACCTACGAGCAGTACTTC CASSLGQVTYEQYF
TRBJ1-5 few TRBV28 TRBD1 15 TGTGCCAGCAGTTTAGGACAGGTAAATTATCAGCCCCAGCATTTT CASSLGQVNYQPQHF
TRBJ2-3 few TRBV5-1 . 16 TGCGCCAGCAGCTTGAGCCCCTTAGGGGCCGGAGATACGCAGTATTTT CASSLSPLGAGDTQYF